This T cell receptor (beta chain) derives from a study of T cell responses to AZD1222 COVID-19 vaccine. About this clone itself: Antigen specificity is unknown.

The data were produced by immunoSEQ multiplex PCR, yet TCRdb's version contains in-frame clones alone and is incomplete. The data show about 160,000 clones, approximately 94% seen once. Some second doses came at about 4 weeks and others at about 12 weeks; these were pooled. Points from the study as a whole: As reported, nearly half of all spike-specific TCRs target variant regions that are unmutated. No repertoire was sampled before or during the peak T cell response, only after it. Rises in breadth and depth of Spike-specific TCRs came after two AZD1222 doses.

The CDR3 sequence is 15 residues long. The trim removed 0 bases at V and 5 bases at J, leaving 7 bases unmatched. Germline V CDR1 and CDR2: SGHRS, YFSETQ. The input for sequencing was peripheral blood, taken 28 days after the second AZD1222 dose. J is TRBJ1-1 and V is TRBV5-1, with 7 bases identical to TRBD1. This clonotype was obtained from an adult who received the AZD1222 COVID-19 vaccine. CDR3 in amino acids: CASSLAAGGKTEAFF. The CDR3 region has the DNA TGCGCCAGCAGCTTGGCGGCAGGGGGTAAGACTGAAGCTTTCTTT.